The rows below give T cell receptor beta chains drawn from one sample of a study of T-cell reconstitution after alpha-beta-depleted transplantation in children. Via MiXCR, TCRdb re-called the PCR reads, giving one row per CDR3 protein. The sample holds around 300,000 distinct CDR3 sequences, 10% seen once. The specimen was PBMCs, collected before TCRalphabeta/CD19-depleted stem cell transplant. These receptors were collected from a boy in the first two years of life with acute myeloid leukemia, due to receive a stem cell transplant. Each CDR3 is given with its conserved first and last residue. The D gene is left open where the match is weak. Some rows have no size entry. The others give once, few or many, or a class for an expanded clone.

j_call: TRBJ2-7; d_call: TRBD2; v_call: TRBV7-2; clone_size: many; cdr3_aa: CASSFERDSYEQYF; cdr3_nt: TGTGCCAGCAGCTTCGAGCGGGACTCCTACGAGCAGTACTTC
j_call: TRBJ2-1; d_call: -; v_call: TRBV7-9; clone_size: many; cdr3_aa: CASSPLGGIYNEQFF; cdr3_nt: TGTGCCAGCAGCCCACTGGGGGGAATCTATAATGAGCAGTTCTTC
j_call: TRBJ2-1; d_call: TRBD2; v_call: TRBV5-1; clone_size: many; cdr3_aa: CASSGRVPSGLSTGGYNEQFF; cdr3_nt: TGCGCCAGCAGCGGAAGGGTTCCTAGCGGGCTTTCGACGGGAGGGTACAATGAGCAGTTCTTC
j_call: TRBJ1-5; d_call: -; v_call: TRBV19; clone_size: many; cdr3_aa: CASSIGTGNQPQHF; cdr3_nt: TGTGCCAGTAGTATAGGGACCGGGAATCAGCCCCAGCATTTT
j_call: TRBJ1-2; d_call: -; v_call: TRBV7-8; clone_size: many; cdr3_aa: CASSFLGANYGYTF; cdr3_nt: TGTGCCAGCAGCTTTCTGGGAGCTAACTATGGCTACACCTTC
j_call: TRBJ2-3; d_call: -; v_call: TRBV20-1; clone_size: many; cdr3_aa: CSARDLPAKTDTQYF; cdr3_nt: TGCAGTGCTAGAGATCTGCCAGCGAAGACAGATACGCAGTATTTT
j_call: TRBJ2-4; d_call: -; v_call: TRBV29-1; clone_size: -; cdr3_aa: CSVVVHRPNIQYF; cdr3_nt: TGCAGCGTTGTAGTTCACCGGCCAAACATTCAGTACTTC
j_call: TRBJ2-7; d_call: -; v_call: TRBV5-1; clone_size: many; cdr3_aa: CASSLTTLRGGSYEQYF; cdr3_nt: TGCGCCAGCAGCTTGACCACTCTGAGGGGTGGGTCCTACGAGCAGTACTTC
j_call: TRBJ1-5; d_call: -; v_call: TRBV27; clone_size: many; cdr3_aa: CASSQTRMGQPQHF; cdr3_nt: TGTGCCAGCAGTCAGACAAGGATGGGTCAGCCCCAGCATTTT
j_call: TRBJ2-1; d_call: TRBD2; v_call: TRBV12-3/TRBV12-4; clone_size: many; cdr3_aa: CASSLSGRADEQFF; cdr3_nt: TGTGCCAGCAGTTTAAGCGGGAGGGCCGATGAGCAGTTCTTC
j_call: TRBJ1-2; d_call: -; v_call: TRBV5-5; clone_size: many; cdr3_aa: CASSTDNTEVYTF; cdr3_nt: TGTGCCAGCAGTACGGACAACACAGAGGTCTACACCTTC
j_call: TRBJ2-3; d_call: -; v_call: TRBV12-3/TRBV12-4; clone_size: many; cdr3_aa: CASSLAGGLADTQYF; cdr3_nt: TGTGCCAGCAGTTTAGCCGGGGGGCTGGCAGATACGCAGTATTTT
j_call: TRBJ2-6; d_call: TRBD2; v_call: TRBV7-8; clone_size: many; cdr3_aa: CASSQEREARSGANVLTF; cdr3_nt: TGTGCCAGCAGCCAAGAGCGGGAGGCCCGATCTGGGGCCAACGTCCTGACTTTC
j_call: TRBJ1-6; d_call: -; v_call: TRBV5-6; clone_size: many; cdr3_aa: CASSLVARGNSPLHF; cdr3_nt: TGTGCCAGCAGCTTGGTTGCCAGGGGTAATTCACCCCTCCACTTT
j_call: TRBJ2-2; d_call: TRBD1; v_call: TRBV27; clone_size: many; cdr3_aa: CASSFSTGGGYTGELFF; cdr3_nt: TGTGCCAGCAGTTTCTCCACAGGGGGCGGGTACACCGGGGAGCTGTTTTTT
j_call: TRBJ2-1; d_call: TRBD2; v_call: TRBV7-9; clone_size: many; cdr3_aa: CASSDGRAPNEQFF; cdr3_nt: TGTGCCAGCAGTGACGGGAGGGCCCCCAATGAGCAGTTCTTC
j_call: TRBJ2-6; d_call: -; v_call: TRBV12-3/TRBV12-4; clone_size: few; cdr3_aa: CASSLNPWVGPHFSGANVLTF; cdr3_nt: TGTGCCAGCAGTTTAAACCCCTGGGTGGGGCCTCACTTCTCTGGGGCCAACGTCCTGACTTTC
j_call: TRBJ2-1; d_call: TRBD2; v_call: TRBV7-3; clone_size: many; cdr3_aa: CASSPRGSGLAGQGNEQFF; cdr3_nt: TGTGCCAGCAGCCCCCGCGGGTCGGGACTAGCGGGACAGGGGAATGAGCAGTTCTTC
j_call: TRBJ1-3; d_call: -; v_call: TRBV12-3/TRBV12-4; clone_size: many; cdr3_aa: CASSWSIYSGNTIYF; cdr3_nt: TGTGCCAGCAGTTGGTCGATTTATTCTGGAAACACCATATATTTT
j_call: TRBJ2-7; d_call: TRBD2; v_call: TRBV5-1; clone_size: many; cdr3_aa: CASSFRTSGSYEQYF; cdr3_nt: TGCGCCAGCAGCTTCCGGACTAGCGGATCCTACGAGCAGTACTTC
j_call: TRBJ2-1; d_call: TRBD2; v_call: TRBV3-1; clone_size: many; cdr3_aa: CASSHPAGGPRNEQFF; cdr3_nt: TGTGCCAGCAGTCATCCAGCGGGAGGGCCCCGCAATGAGCAGTTCTTC